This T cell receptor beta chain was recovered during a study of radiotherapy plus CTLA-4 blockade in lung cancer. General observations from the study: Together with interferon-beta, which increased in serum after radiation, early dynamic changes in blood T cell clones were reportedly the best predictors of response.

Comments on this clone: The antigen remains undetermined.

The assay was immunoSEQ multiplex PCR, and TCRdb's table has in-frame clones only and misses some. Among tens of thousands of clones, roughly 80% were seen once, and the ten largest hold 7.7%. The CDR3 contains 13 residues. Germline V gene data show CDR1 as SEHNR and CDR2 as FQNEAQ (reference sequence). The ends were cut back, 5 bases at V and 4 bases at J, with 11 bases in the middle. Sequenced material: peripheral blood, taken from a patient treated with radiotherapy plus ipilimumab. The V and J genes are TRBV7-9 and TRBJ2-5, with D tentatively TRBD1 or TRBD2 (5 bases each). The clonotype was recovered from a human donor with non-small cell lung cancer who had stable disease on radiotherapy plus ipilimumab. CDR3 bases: TGTGCCAGCAGCCGGGGCAGGGCAGAGACCCAGTACTTC. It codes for CASSRGRAETQYF.